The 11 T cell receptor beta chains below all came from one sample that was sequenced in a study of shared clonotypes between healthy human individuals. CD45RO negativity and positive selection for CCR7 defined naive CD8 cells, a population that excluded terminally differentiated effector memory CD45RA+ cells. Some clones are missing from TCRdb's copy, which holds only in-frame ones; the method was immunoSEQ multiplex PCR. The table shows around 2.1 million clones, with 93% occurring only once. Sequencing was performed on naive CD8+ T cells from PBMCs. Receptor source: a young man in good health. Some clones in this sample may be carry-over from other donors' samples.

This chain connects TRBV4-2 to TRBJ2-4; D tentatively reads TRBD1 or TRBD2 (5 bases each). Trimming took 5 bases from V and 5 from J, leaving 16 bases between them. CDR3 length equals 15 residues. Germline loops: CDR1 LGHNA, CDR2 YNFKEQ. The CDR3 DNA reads TGTGCCAGCAGCTGGGGGATAGAAGGGGAAAACATTCAGTACTTC. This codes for CASSWGIEGENIQYF.

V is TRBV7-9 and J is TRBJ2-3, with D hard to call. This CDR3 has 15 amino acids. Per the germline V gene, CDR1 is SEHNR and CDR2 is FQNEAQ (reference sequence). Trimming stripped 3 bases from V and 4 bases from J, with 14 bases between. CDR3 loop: CASSLEGSTPDTQYF. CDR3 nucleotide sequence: TGTGCCAGCAGCTTGGAAGGCAGCACCCCAGATACGCAGTATTTT.

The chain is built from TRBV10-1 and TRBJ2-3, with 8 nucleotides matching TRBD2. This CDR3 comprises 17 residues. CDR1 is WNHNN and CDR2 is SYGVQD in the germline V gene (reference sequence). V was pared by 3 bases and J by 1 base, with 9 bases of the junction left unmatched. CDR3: CASSETLAGRCTDTQYF. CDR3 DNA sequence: TGCGCCAGCAGTGAAACCTTAGCGGGGAGGTGCACAGATACGCAGTATTTT.

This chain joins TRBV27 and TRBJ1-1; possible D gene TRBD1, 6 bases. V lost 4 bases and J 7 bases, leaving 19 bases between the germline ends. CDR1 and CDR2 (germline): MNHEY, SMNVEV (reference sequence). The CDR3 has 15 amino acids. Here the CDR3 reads CASSSPLDSLNEAFF. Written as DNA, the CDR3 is TGTGCCAGCAGTTCCCCCTTGGACAGCCTGAATGAAGCTTTCTTT.

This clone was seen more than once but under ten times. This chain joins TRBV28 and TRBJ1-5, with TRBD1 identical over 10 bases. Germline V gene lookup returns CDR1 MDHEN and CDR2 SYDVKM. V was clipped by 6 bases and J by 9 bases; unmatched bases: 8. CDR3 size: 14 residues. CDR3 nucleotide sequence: TGTGCCAGCAGAGTGACAGGGGGCCGGCTGCCCCAGCATTTT. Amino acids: CASRVTGGRLPQHF.

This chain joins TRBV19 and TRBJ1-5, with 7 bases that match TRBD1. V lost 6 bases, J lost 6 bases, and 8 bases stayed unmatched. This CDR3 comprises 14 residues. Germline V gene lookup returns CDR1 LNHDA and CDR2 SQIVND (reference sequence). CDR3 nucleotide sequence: TGTGCCAGTAGGGGGACAGAGCGGTCTCAGCCCCAGCATTTT. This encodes CASRGTERSQPQHF.

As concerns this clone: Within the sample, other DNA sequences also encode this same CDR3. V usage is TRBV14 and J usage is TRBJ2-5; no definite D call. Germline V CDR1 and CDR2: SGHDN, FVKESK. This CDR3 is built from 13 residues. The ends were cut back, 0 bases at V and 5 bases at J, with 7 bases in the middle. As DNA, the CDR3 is TGTGCCAGCAGCCAAGAATACCGGGAGACCCAGTACTTC. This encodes CASSQEYRETQYF.

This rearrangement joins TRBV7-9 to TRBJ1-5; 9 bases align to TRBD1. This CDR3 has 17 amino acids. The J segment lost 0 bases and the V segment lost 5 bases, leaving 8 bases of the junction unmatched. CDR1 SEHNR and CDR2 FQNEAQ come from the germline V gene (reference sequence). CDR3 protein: CASSPWTGVYSNQPQHF. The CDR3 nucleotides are TGTGCCAGCAGCCCTTGGACAGGGGTCTATAGCAATCAGCCCCAGCATTTT.

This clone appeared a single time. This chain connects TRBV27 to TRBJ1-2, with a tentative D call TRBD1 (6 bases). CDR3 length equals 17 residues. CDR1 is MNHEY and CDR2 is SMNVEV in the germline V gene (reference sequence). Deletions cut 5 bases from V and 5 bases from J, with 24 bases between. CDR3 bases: TGTGCCAGCAGTCCCCCACTCCAACAGGGCTCGTCTTATGGCTACACCTTC. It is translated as CASSPPLQQGSSYGYTF.

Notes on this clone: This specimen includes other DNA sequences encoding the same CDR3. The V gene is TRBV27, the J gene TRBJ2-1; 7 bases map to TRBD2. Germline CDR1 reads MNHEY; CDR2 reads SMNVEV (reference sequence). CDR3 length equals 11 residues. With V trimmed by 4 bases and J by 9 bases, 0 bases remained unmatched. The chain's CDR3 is CASSSGGEQFF. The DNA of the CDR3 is TGTGCCAGCAGTTCGGGAGGTGAGCAGTTCTTC.

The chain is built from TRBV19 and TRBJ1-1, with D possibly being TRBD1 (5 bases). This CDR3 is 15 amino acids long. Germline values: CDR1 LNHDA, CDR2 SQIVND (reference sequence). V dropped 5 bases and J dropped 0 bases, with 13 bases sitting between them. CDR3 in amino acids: CASSFREKMNTEAFF. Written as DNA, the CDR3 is TGTGCCAGTAGTTTCAGGGAGAAAATGAACACTGAAGCTTTCTTT.